This T cell receptor beta chain is from a study of graft-versus-host responses after intestinal transplantation. With 5 bases clipped from V and 4 bases from J, the junction kept 2 bases outside the gene matches. The CDR3 sequence is 13 residues long. Looked up from germline, CDR1 is MNHEY and CDR2 is SMNVEV (reference sequence). Sequenced by immunoSEQ multiplex PCR; TCRdb stores in-frame clones only, minus some. The table records around 87,000 clones, less than 95% of them present only once. For this clone: Its antigen is unknown.

The source material was unstimulated CD8+ T cells sorted from spleen or lymph node cells, sampled before transplant. The TCR was taken from a human donor who was the organ donor for an intestinal transplant. The chain links TRBV27 to TRBJ2-3, with 8 bases aligning to TRBD1. CDR3 protein: CASSPQGADTQYF. CDR3 sequence (DNA): TGTGCCAGCAGTCCACAGGGGGCAGATACGCAGTATTTT.